Each of the 9 T cell receptor beta chains below was sequenced from the same sample in a study of shared clonotypes between healthy human individuals. Profiled with immunoSEQ multiplex PCR; TCRdb holds only in-frame clones, not every one. The table includes about 1 million clones, about 75% detected once. Sequences were obtained from memory CD4+ T cells sorted from blood. Sample subset: CD45RA-negative fraction. These receptors were taken from a man aged 18-30 years in good health.

This chain links TRBV9 with TRBJ2-4; D may be TRBD2 (5 bases). CDR1 and CDR2 (germline): SGDLS, YYNGEE. The CDR3 is 14 residues long. Trimming left V 0 bases short and J 6 bases short, with 10 bases between. The CDR3 protein is CASSVAGVGNIQYF. CDR3 DNA sequence: TGTGCCAGCAGCGTAGCCGGGGTTGGAAACATTCAGTACTTC. Filled out from reference TRBV9 and TRBJ2-4, the complete variable domain reads DSGVTQTPKHLITATGQRVTLRCSPRSGDLSVYWYQQSLDQGLQFLIQYYNGEERAKGNILERFSAQQFPDLHSELNLSSLELGDSALYFCASSVAGVGNIQYFGAGTRLSVL.

This clone was seen a single time. V usage is TRBV5-1 and J usage is TRBJ2-1, with 9 positions matching TRBD2. The CDR3 totals 15 residues. From germline, CDR1 is SGHRS and CDR2 YFSETQ. With V trimmed by 3 bases and J by 4 bases, 5 bases remained unmatched. In DNA form, the CDR3 reads TGCGCCAGCAGCTGGACTAGCGAGAGTTACAATGAGCAGTTCTTC. Protein: CASSWTSESYNEQFF.

This clone has just one count. The chain carries TRBV6-5 and TRBJ1-1; 9 bases match TRBD1. The trim removed 6 bases at V and 0 bases at J, leaving 2 bases unmatched. Looked up from germline, CDR1 is MNHEY and CDR2 is SVGAGI. CDR3 length equals 14 residues. The CDR3 DNA is TGTGCCAGCAGGGGACAGGGAGTGAACACTGAAGCTTTCTTT. It codes for CASRGQGVNTEAFF.

The count of this clone is one. This sequence joins TRBV7-2 and TRBJ2-7; TRBD1 is a possible D gene (5 bases). This CDR3 has 15 residues. Trimming shortened V by 6 bases and J by 2 bases, and 17 bases separated the two germline ends. Per the germline V gene, CDR1 is SGHTA and CDR2 is FQGNSA. The chain's CDR3 is CASSLSGADTYEQYF. The CDR3 DNA sequence: TGTGCCAGCAGTTTATCTGGGGCCGACACCTACGAGCAGTACTTC.

The chain employs TRBV9 and TRBJ2-4, with D possibly being TRBD2 (6 bases). The CDR3 runs to 13 residues. V shed 0 bases and J shed 11 bases, with 12 bases lying between them. Per the germline V gene, CDR1 is SGDLS and CDR2 is YYNGEE. CDR3: CASSVEAGRLQYF. Written as DNA, the CDR3 is TGTGCCAGCAGCGTAGAAGCTGGGAGGCTTCAGTACTTC.

This clone showed up just once. This rearrangement joins TRBV6-6 to TRBJ2-1; the D gene is possibly TRBD2 (6 bases). This CDR3 has 14 residues. Trimming cost V 4 bases and J 9 bases, with 16 bases left between them. The germline V gene has CDR1 MNHNY and CDR2 SVGAGI (reference sequence). CDR3 sequence: CASSSHEGGPEQFF. CDR3 bases: TGTGCCAGCAGTTCGCACGAGGGAGGCCCTGAGCAGTTCTTC.

This clone was observed a single time. This chain links TRBV29-1 with TRBJ2-1; D not certain. The ends were cut back, 1 base at V and 2 bases at J, with 12 bases in the middle. The CDR3 has 15 residues. The V gene's germline CDR1 is SQVTM and CDR2 ANQGSEA. CDR3 protein: CSVEGALAPYNEQFF. In DNA, the CDR3 is TGCAGCGTTGAAGGGGCTTTGGCCCCCTACAATGAGCAGTTCTTC.

This chain links TRBV5-4 with TRBJ2-5, with 13 bases matching TRBD2. CDR1 is SGHNT, CDR2 YYREEE, per germline (reference sequence). V gave up 4 bases and J gave up 4 bases; unmatched junction bases: 7. The CDR3 runs 16 residues. DNA for the CDR3: TGTGCCAGCAGCGAAGGACTAGCGGGAGTTTTAGAGACCCAGTACTTC. Translating gives CASSEGLAGVLETQYF.

The chain joins TRBV10-3 to TRBJ2-2; perhaps TRBD2 as D (6 bases). Trimming took off 4 bases at V and 1 base at J, with 7 bases between the two ends. The CDR3 contains 14 residues. CDR1 and CDR2 (germline): ENHRY, SYGVKD. The chain's CDR3 is CAISGRENTGELFF. Written as DNA, the CDR3 is TGTGCCATCAGTGGGCGGGAGAACACCGGGGAGCTGTTTTTT.